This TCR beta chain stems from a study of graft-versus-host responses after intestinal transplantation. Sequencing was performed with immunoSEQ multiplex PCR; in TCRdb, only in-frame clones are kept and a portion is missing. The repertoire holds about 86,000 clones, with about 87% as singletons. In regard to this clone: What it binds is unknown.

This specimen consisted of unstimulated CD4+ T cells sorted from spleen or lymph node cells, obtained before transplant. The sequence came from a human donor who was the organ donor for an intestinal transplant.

This CDR3 reads CARVDTQYF. The CDR3 bases are TGTGCCCGGGTGGATACGCAGTATTTT. This chain links TRBV3-1 (or the pseudogene TRBV3-2) with TRBJ2-3; the D is unclear. Germline loops: CDR1 LGHDT, CDR2 YNNKEL (reference sequence). The length of the CDR3 is 9 residues. V was trimmed by 11 bases and J by 6 bases, leaving 6 bases between them.